The T cell receptor beta chain under discussion was sequenced for a study of blood T cell repertoires in COVID-19. Study information: Researchers got acute and convalescent COVID-19 samples from the United States, Italy and Spain. T cells, B-cell-depleted T cells, or PBMCs provided the cDNA or gDNA that served as material.

As handled by the study authors: For nucleated cells, counts were estimated from reference gene primer amplification. Method: immunoSEQ multiplex PCR; TCRdb's copy keeps in-frame clones and lacks some. V, J and clone size derive from that table, while D and trimming were established from the DNA sequence. The sample shows 100,000 to 120,000 clones, 80% to 90% of them seen only once. This CDR3 has 15 amino acids. Germline-derived CDR1 and CDR2 are LNHNV and YYDKDF (reference sequence). V lost 3 bases, J lost 6 bases, and 8 bases stayed unmatched. The source material was peripheral blood. The chain couples TRBV15 to TRBJ1-1, with TRBD1 matching over 9 bases. The origin of this receptor is a man aged 35 to 55 with acute or convalescent COVID-19. In DNA, the CDR3 is TGTGCCACCAGCAGCCCGACAGGGGGGGTCTCTGAAGCTTTCTTT. This sequence encodes CATSSPTGGVSEAFF.